Presented here are 32 T cell receptor beta chains from one specimen sequenced in a study of OX40 agonist ivuxolimab in advanced cancers. TCRdb's copy holds only in-frame clones and misses some; the assay was immunoSEQ multiplex PCR. This sample has 21,000 or so clones, with roughly 80% found just once. The specimen comprised CD4+ or CD8+ T cells sorted from blood, sampled in a trial of the OX40 agonist ivuxolimab. Receptors were obtained from an adult with an advanced solid tumor such as melanoma, head and neck, liver or kidney cancer.

The chain carries TRBV4-1 and TRBJ2-4; D is ambiguous. Germline CDR1 reads MGHRA; CDR2 reads YSYEKL. This CDR3 has 15 residues. V was trimmed by 2 bases and J by 1 base, leaving 9 bases between them. Here the CDR3 DNA reads TGCGCCAGCAGCCAATCAGTCACCGCCAAAAACATTCAGTACTTC. It encodes CASSQSVTAKNIQYF.

This chain connects TRBV11-3 to TRBJ1-2, with D perhaps TRBD1 (5 bases). CDR1 and CDR2 from the germline V gene are SGHNT and YENEEA. V lost 0 bases, J lost 7 bases, and 18 bases lay in between. The CDR3 covers 16 residues. The CDR3 region has the DNA TGTGCCAGCAGCTTAGATCGCGGAAGGGGACTGATTGGCTACACCTTC. This gives the protein CASSLDRGRGLIGYTF.

The V and J genes are TRBV2 and TRBJ1-2; 12 bases align to TRBD1. Germline V CDR1 and CDR2: SNHLY, FYNNEI. Germline trimming cut 6 bases from V and 6 bases from J; bases unmatched to any gene: 8. This CDR3 is 15 amino acids long. DNA for the CDR3: TGTGCCAGCAGGGTACCGGGACAGGGGGCCCATGGCTACACCTTC. Its protein product is CASRVPGQGAHGYTF. Full variable domain (rest looked up from reference TRBV2 and TRBJ1-2): EPEVTQTPSHQVTQMGQEVILRCVPISNHLYFYWYRQILGQKVEFLVSFYNNEISEKSEIFDDQFSVERPDGSNFTLKIRSTKLEDSAMYFCASRVPGQGAHGYTFGSGTRLTVV.

The chain employs TRBV9 and TRBJ1-5, with 10 bases aligning to TRBD1. Germline lookup yields CDR1 SGDLS and CDR2 YYNGEE. The CDR3 length is 15 residues. V dropped 3 bases and J dropped 7; count of bases not matched to a gene: 7. This CDR3 is CASSAGTGVGQPQHF. CDR3 nucleotide sequence: TGTGCCAGCAGCGCTGGGACAGGGGTTGGGCAGCCCCAGCATTTT.

This clone is judged medium-sized. The chain links TRBV2 to TRBJ2-2; weak D call: TRBD2 (5 bases). The CDR3 contains 14 residues. Trimming took off 3 bases at V and 1 base at J, with 6 bases between the two ends. Germline assignment: CDR1 SNHLY and CDR2 FYNNEI. The DNA of the CDR3 is TGTGCCAGCAGTGAGCGGGTGAACACCGGGGAGCTGTTTTTT. It is translated as CASSERVNTGELFF.

This clone has a single count. V usage is TRBV6-4 and J usage is TRBJ2-5, with 8 bases fitting TRBD2. The V gene's germline CDR1 is MRHNA and CDR2 SNTAGT. J lost 1 base, V lost 3 bases, and 4 bases had no gene match. This CDR3 region has 15 residues. CDR3 loop: CASSEEAGAQETQYF. CDR3 coding DNA: TGTGCCAGCAGTGAAGAAGCGGGAGCCCAAGAGACCCAGTACTTC.

The V call is TRBV6-5, the J call TRBJ2-1; TRBD1 matches 8 bases. V was clipped by 2 bases and J by 9 bases; unmatched bases: 12. The CDR3 consists of 16 residues. In germline, CDR1 is MNHEY, CDR2 SVGAGI. The CDR3 DNA reads as TGTGCCAGCAGTTACGCCCCACTGGACAGGGCGGCTGAGCAGTTCTTC. This encodes CASSYAPLDRAAEQFF.

The chain carries TRBV13 and TRBJ2-7, with 10 bases aligning to TRBD2. J was trimmed by 2 bases and V by 5 bases; bases with no gene match: 6. Germline V CDR1 and CDR2: PRHDT, FYEKMQ (reference sequence). The CDR3 length is 15 residues. CDR3 sequence (DNA): TGTGCCAGCAGCCCTAGCGGGAGTACCGCCTACGAGCAGTACTTC. Translation: CASSPSGSTAYEQYF.

V gene TRBV6-1 combines with J gene TRBJ1-1; D is perhaps TRBD1 (6 bases). V shed 4 bases and J shed 3 bases, with 12 bases lying between them. Germline assignment: CDR1 MNHNS and CDR2 SASEGT. The CDR3 runs 14 residues. The CDR3 reads CASSVDRSDTEAFF. CDR3 bases: TGTGCCAGCAGTGTCGACAGGTCTGACACTGAAGCTTTCTTT.

This sequence joins TRBV7-2 and TRBJ2-7, with D possibly TRBD2 on 5 matching bases. This CDR3 has 12 residues. Germline V gives CDR1 SGHTA, CDR2 FQGNSA. Trimming took off 3 bases at V and 7 bases at J, with 10 bases between the two ends. CDR3 sequence reads: CASSLVTGEQYF. For the CDR3, the DNA is TGTGCCAGCAGCTTGGTGACGGGGGAGCAGTACTTC.

The V gene is TRBV5-1, the J gene TRBJ2-3, with 7 bases lining up with TRBD1. CDR1 SGHRS and CDR2 YFSETQ come from the germline V gene. The CDR3 runs to 19 residues. V dropped 0 bases and J dropped 1; count of bases not matched to a gene: 14. The CDR3 loop reads CASSLGGQINLRGTDTQYF. DNA for the CDR3: TGCGCCAGCAGCTTGGGGGGACAGATAAACTTGAGGGGCACAGATACGCAGTATTTT. The full variable domain, with the rest looked up from reference TRBV5-1 and TRBJ2-3, is KAGVTQTPRYLIKTRGQQVTLSCSPISGHRSVSWYQQTPGQGLQFLFEYFSETQRNKGNFPGRFSGRQFSNSRSEMNVSTLELGDSALYLCASSLGGQINLRGTDTQYFGPGTRLTVL.

This clone was counted only a few times. In DNA form, the CDR3 reads TGTGCCAGCAGCTACTCCCTAGCGGGAGTGGCCGGGGAGCTGTTTTTT. Residues: CASSYSLAGVAGELFF. The chain couples TRBV11-3 to TRBJ2-2; 10 nucleotides match TRBD2. Per the germline V gene, CDR1 is SGHNT and CDR2 is YENEEA. The CDR3 is 16 amino acids. With V trimmed by 4 bases and J by 6 bases, 8 bases remained unmatched.

V is TRBV6-1 and J is TRBJ1-6; 7 bases fit TRBD1. The V gene end was trimmed by 5 bases and the J gene end by 8 bases; junction bases not matched to a gene: 6. The CDR3 totals 14 residues. In germline, CDR1 is MNHNS, CDR2 SASEGT. DNA of the CDR3: TGTGCCAGCAGTTATACAGGGGATCATTCACCCCTCCACTTT. This codes for CASSYTGDHSPLHF.

The gene calls are TRBV4-1 and TRBJ2-4; 9 nucleotides match TRBD1. Germline-derived CDR1 and CDR2 are MGHRA and YSYEKL. The CDR3 length is 16 residues. Trimming removed 5 bases from V and 3 bases from J; junction bases left unmatched: 8. The CDR3 is CASSALTGGGKNIQYF. Written as DNA, the CDR3 is TGCGCCAGCAGCGCGCTGACAGGGGGTGGCAAAAACATTCAGTACTTC.

The gene calls are TRBV11-2 and TRBJ2-7; no clear D. Trimming took off 0 bases at V and 4 bases at J, with 7 bases between the two ends. CDR3 size: 13 residues. Germline-derived CDR1 and CDR2 are SGHAT and FQNNGV. CDR3 nucleotide sequence: TGTGCCAGCAGCTTAGAAGTCACGTACGAGCAGTACTTC. This encodes CASSLEVTYEQYF. The full variable domain, completed using reference TRBV11-2 and TRBJ2-7, is EAGVAQSPRYKIIEKRQSVAFWCNPISGHATLYWYQQILGQGPKLLIQFQNNGVVDDSQLPKDRFSAERLKGVDSTLKIQPAKLEDSAVYLCASSLEVTYEQYFGPGTRLTVT.

This chain links TRBV9 with TRBJ2-7; 10 bases map to TRBD1. Germline V CDR1 and CDR2: SGDLS, YYNGEE. Germline trimming cut 3 bases from V and 1 base from J; bases unmatched to any gene: 4. CDR3 length: 15 residues. The CDR3 protein is CASSEGQGSSYEQYF. For the CDR3, the DNA is TGTGCCAGCAGCGAGGGACAGGGGAGTTCCTACGAGCAGTACTTC. Combining the CDR3 with reference TRBV9 and TRBJ2-7 gives the whole variable domain DSGVTQTPKHLITATGQRVTLRCSPRSGDLSVYWYQQSLDQGLQFLIQYYNGEERAKGNILERFSAQQFPDLHSELNLSSLELGDSALYFCASSEGQGSSYEQYFGPGTRLTVT.

The chain combines TRBV5-1 with TRBJ2-1; D gene unclear. The V end lost 4 bases, the J end lost 5 bases, and 10 bases lay between the germline ends. This CDR3 is 13 amino acids long. The germline CDR1 and CDR2 sequences are SGHRS and YFSETQ. The CDR3 is CASSDPTDNEQFF. CDR3 nucleotide sequence: TGCGCCAGCAGCGACCCTACCGACAATGAGCAGTTCTTC.

This clone was detected only once. V usage is TRBV9 and J usage is TRBJ2-7; 15 nucleotides align to TRBD2. The CDR3 loop spans 15 amino acids. The ends lost 4 bases at V and 7 bases at J; junction bases unmatched: 6. CDR1 and CDR2 (germline): SGDLS, YYNGEE. This CDR3 reads CASSPGLAGGHEQYF. The CDR3 DNA follows: TGTGCCAGCAGCCCAGGACTAGCGGGAGGGCATGAGCAGTACTTC. Using reference TRBV9 and TRBJ2-7 for the parts outside the CDR3, the full variable domain is DSGVTQTPKHLITATGQRVTLRCSPRSGDLSVYWYQQSLDQGLQFLIQYYNGEERAKGNILERFSAQQFPDLHSELNLSSLELGDSALYFCASSPGLAGGHEQYFGPGTRLTVT.

The chain recombines TRBV5-6 with TRBJ2-5; TRBD2 agrees at 9 bases. The CDR3 runs to 17 residues. The ends lost 0 bases at V and 5 bases at J; junction bases unmatched: 11. The germline V gene encodes CDR1 SGHDT and CDR2 YYEEEE. DNA of the CDR3: TGTGCCAGCAGCTTGGACCCCCGCGGGAGGGCCGGGGAGACCCAGTACTTC. It codes for CASSLDPRGRAGETQYF.

V is TRBV14 and J is TRBJ2-7, with 7 bases lining up with TRBD1. The CDR3 covers 16 residues. Germline CDR1 is SGHDN and CDR2 is FVKESK. With V trimmed by 2 bases and J by 1 base, 8 bases remained unmatched. The CDR3 DNA sequence: TGTGCCAGCAGCCAACTGACGAGGGGGCCTTCCTACGAGCAGTACTTC. Protein product: CASSQLTRGPSYEQYF.

This clone showed up just once. The genes are TRBV19 and TRBJ1-2, with D uncertain. The CDR3 length is 13 residues. V lost 3 bases, J lost 5 bases, and 10 bases lay in between. Germline V gene sequence: CDR1 LNHDA, CDR2 SQIVND (reference sequence). This CDR3 is CASSISGSYGYTF. The CDR3 DNA reads as TGTGCCAGTAGTATTAGCGGGTCGTATGGCTACACCTTC.

The rearrangement joins TRBV7-9 to TRBJ2-1; 10 nucleotides agree with TRBD1. This CDR3 region has 17 residues. Germline-derived CDR1 and CDR2 are SEHNR and FQNEAQ (reference sequence). V lost 6 bases and J lost 0; bases outside the gene matches: 8. CDR3 amino acids: CASRNIRTGGSYNEQFF. CDR3 nucleotides: TGTGCCAGCAGAAACATCAGGACAGGGGGCTCCTACAATGAGCAGTTCTTC.

In this sample, this clone is medium-sized. This chain links TRBV18 with TRBJ2-1; no clear D. Trimming removed 6 bases from V and 5 bases from J, with 5 bases in between. Germline CDR1 KGHSH, CDR2 LQKENI. This CDR3 is built from 11 residues. As DNA, the CDR3 is TGTGCCAGCTCTCTTCACAATGAGCAGTTCTTC. It specifies CASSLHNEQFF.

This chain links TRBV25-1 with TRBJ1-5; no clear D. V was cut by 1 base and J by 6 bases, with 4 bases left in between. This CDR3 is 12 amino acids long. Germline V lookup: CDR1 MGHDK, CDR2 SYGVNS. The CDR3: CASSELGQPQHF. The DNA of the CDR3 is TGTGCCAGCAGTGAATTAGGTCAGCCCCAGCATTTT.

This chain connects TRBV28 to TRBJ2-3, with TRBD1 matching over 10 bases. CDR3 length: 16 amino acids. CDR1 and CDR2 from the germline V gene are MDHEN and SYDVKM. V was clipped by 0 bases and J by 5 bases; unmatched bases: 5. The DNA for the CDR3 is TGTGCCAGCAGTTTATGGGGGACAGGGGTGGGAGATACGCAGTATTTT. Residues: CASSLWGTGVGDTQYF.

V is TRBV6-5 and J is TRBJ2-5, with TRBD2 matching 12 bases. Unmatched junction bases numbered 7, after V lost 6 bases and J lost 5 bases. Looked up from germline, CDR1 is MNHEY and CDR2 is SVGAGI. The CDR3 totals 15 residues. This CDR3 reads CASSTLAGGTETQYF. CDR3 nucleotide sequence: TGTGCCAGCAGCACGCTAGCGGGAGGGACTGAGACCCAGTACTTC.

This clone was detected a few times. The V gene is TRBV6-1, the J gene TRBJ2-7; possible D gene TRBD2, 5 bases. Trimming left V 4 bases short and J 1 base short, with 14 bases between. The CDR3 consists of 15 residues. The germline CDR1 and CDR2 sequences are MNHNS and SASEGT. CDR3 residues: CASSAEGRWSYEQYF. In DNA, the CDR3 is TGTGCCAGCAGTGCAGAGGGTCGGTGGTCCTACGAGCAGTACTTC.

The chain links TRBV28 to TRBJ2-7, with D maybe TRBD2 (5 bases). From germline, CDR1 is MDHEN and CDR2 SYDVKM. V was trimmed by 5 bases and J by 0 bases, leaving 14 bases between them. The CDR3 covers 15 residues. The chain's CDR3 is CASSPWTEYSYEQYF. CDR3 bases: TGTGCCAGCAGTCCGTGGACTGAGTACTCCTACGAGCAGTACTTC.

This clone was detected a few times. The CDR3 coding sequence is TGTGCCAGCAGCCTCGAGGGGACAGGGGTGCCTCGGGATGGCTACACCTTC. This translates into CASSLEGTGVPRDGYTF. The chain links TRBV11-3 to TRBJ1-2, with TRBD1 matching over 10 bases. This CDR3 has 17 residues. Trimming cost V 5 bases and J 6 bases; bases outside gene matches: 15. CDR1 is SGHNT, CDR2 YENEEA, per germline.

This clone has a single count. The chain has TRBV28 and TRBJ2-1; TRBD2 aligns across 16 bases. CDR1 is MDHEN, CDR2 SYDVKM, per germline. V trimming: 2 bases; J trimming: 2 bases; junction bases outside the gene matches: 18. The CDR3 has 23 residues. The CDR3 reads CASSLEGTGTGTSGRAPYNEQFF. The CDR3 DNA sequence: TGTGCCAGCAGTTTAGAAGGGACAGGGACCGGGACTAGCGGGAGGGCCCCCTACAATGAGCAGTTCTTC.

The rearrangement joins TRBV6-5 to TRBJ1-2; a possible D gene is TRBD1 (6 bases). Germline V gene sequence: CDR1 MNHEY, CDR2 SVGAGI. The CDR3 totals 14 residues. The germline V and J ends were trimmed by 5 bases and 2 bases, with 12 bases remaining between them. The CDR3 is CASSPPDRNYGYTF. CDR3 in DNA: TGTGCCAGCAGTCCGCCGGACAGAAACTATGGCTACACCTTC.

The chain carries TRBV6-5 and TRBJ2-7, with 7 bases aligning to TRBD1. Germline-derived CDR1 and CDR2 are MNHEY and SVGAGI. This CDR3 is 14 amino acids long. V shed 4 bases, J shed 2 bases, and the junction held 5 bases outside the gene matches. The CDR3 reads CASSSEGAPYEQYF. In nucleotides, the CDR3 is TGTGCCAGCAGTTCAGAGGGGGCCCCCTACGAGCAGTACTTC.